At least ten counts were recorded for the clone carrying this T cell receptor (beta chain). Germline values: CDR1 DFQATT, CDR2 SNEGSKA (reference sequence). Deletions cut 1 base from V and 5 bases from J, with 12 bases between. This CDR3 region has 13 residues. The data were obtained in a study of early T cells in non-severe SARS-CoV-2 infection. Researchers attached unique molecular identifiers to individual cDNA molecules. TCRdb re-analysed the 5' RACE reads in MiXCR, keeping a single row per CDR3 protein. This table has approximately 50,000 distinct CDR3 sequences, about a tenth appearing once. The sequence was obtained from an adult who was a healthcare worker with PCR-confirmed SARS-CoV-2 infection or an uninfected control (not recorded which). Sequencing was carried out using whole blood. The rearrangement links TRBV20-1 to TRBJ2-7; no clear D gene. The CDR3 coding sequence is TGCAGTGCTAGAGGCGTGGTAAAGGACGAGCAGTACTTC. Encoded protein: CSARGVVKDEQYF.